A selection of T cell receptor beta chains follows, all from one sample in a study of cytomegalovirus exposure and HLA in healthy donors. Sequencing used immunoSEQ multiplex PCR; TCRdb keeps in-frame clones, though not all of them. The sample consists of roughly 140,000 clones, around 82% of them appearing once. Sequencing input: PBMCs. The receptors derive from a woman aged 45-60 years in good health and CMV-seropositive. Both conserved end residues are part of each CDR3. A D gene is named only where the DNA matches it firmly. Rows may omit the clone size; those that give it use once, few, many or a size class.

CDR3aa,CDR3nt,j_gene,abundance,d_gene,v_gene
CASSLLTGASPLHF,TGTGCCAGCAGCTTACTGACAGGAGCGTCACCCCTCCACTTT,TRBJ1-6,.,.,TRBV7-2
CASSSGNRGPYGYTF,TGTGCCAGCAGTTCCGGGAACAGGGGGCCCTATGGCTACACCTTC,TRBJ1-2,.,TRBD1,TRBV27
CASSEGQAYEQYF,TGTGCCAGCAGTGAAGGTCAGGCCTACGAGCAGTACTTC,TRBJ2-7,.,.,TRBV6-1
CASSQDLGASGYTF,TGCGCCAGCAGCCAAGATTTGGGGGCTTCTGGCTACACCTTC,TRBJ1-2,few,.,TRBV4-1
CASSPRGQQTQYF,TGTGCCAGTAGTCCCCGGGGTCAACAGACCCAGTACTTC,TRBJ2-5,.,.,TRBV19
CASSLRSYNEQFF,TGTGCCAGCAGTTTACGCTCCTACAATGAGCAGTTCTTC,TRBJ2-1,once,.,TRBV27
CASSSQQGLAAFF,TGTGCCAGCAGCTCACAACAGGGGTTAGCGGCTTTCTTT,TRBJ1-1,.,TRBD1,TRBV7-9
CASSLRESYGYTF,TGTGCCAGCAGCTTGCGGGAGTCCTATGGCTACACCTTC,TRBJ1-2,.,.,TRBV5-8
CASSLGSGGRDTQYF,TGTGCCAGCAGCTTGGGATCAGGGGGCAGGGATACGCAGTATTTT,TRBJ2-3,.,TRBD1,TRBV5-8
CASSSGQGALKFF,TGTGCCAGCAGCTCGGGACAGGGGGCACTAAAGTTCTTC,TRBJ2-1,.,TRBD1,TRBV5-6
CASTNAGGEAFF,TGCGCCAGCACCAATGCTGGAGGTGAAGCTTTCTTT,TRBJ1-1,.,.,TRBV5-1
CASSSQQGGAYEQYF,TGTGCCAGCAGCTCCCAACAGGGGGGTGCCTACGAGCAGTACTTC,TRBJ2-7,few,TRBD1,TRBV7-8
CASSERRGGGSEQFF,TGTGCCAGCAGTGAAAGGAGGGGCGGGGGAAGTGAGCAGTTCTTC,TRBJ2-1,.,TRBD2,TRBV2
CAWSTGSSNQPQHF,TGTGCCTGGAGTACAGGTTCTAGCAATCAGCCCCAGCATTTT,TRBJ1-5,few,.,TRBV30
CASSPGTGNYGYTF,TGTGCCAGCTCACCTGGGACAGGGAACTATGGCTACACCTTC,TRBJ1-2,.,TRBD1,TRBV18
CASSGLDSYEQYF,TGTGCCAGCAGCGGATTAGACAGCTACGAGCAGTACTTC,TRBJ2-7,.,.,TRBV7-9
CASSSNWAGGLDTQYF,TGTGCCAGCAGCTCCAACTGGGCGGGCGGGCTAGATACGCAGTATTTT,TRBJ2-3,.,.,TRBV7-2
CASRTGDYNEQFF,TGCGCCAGCCGGACAGGGGACTACAATGAGCAGTTCTTC,TRBJ2-1,.,TRBD1,TRBV5-1
CASSPPSSRDRDLYEQYF,TGTGCCAGCTCACCACCGTCGTCCCGGGACAGGGACCTCTACGAGCAGTACTTC,TRBJ2-7,.,TRBD1,TRBV18
CAWSRVTEKAEAFF,TGTGCCTGGAGTCGGGTAACCGAGAAGGCTGAAGCTTTCTTT,TRBJ1-1,.,.,TRBV30
CASMGGLLVDTQYF,TGTGCCAGCATGGGAGGACTATTGGTAGATACGCAGTATTTT,TRBJ2-3,once,.,TRBV6-1
CASSEPTGGAGETQYF,TGTGCCAGCAGTGAACCTACAGGGGGCGCCGGGGAGACCCAGTACTTC,TRBJ2-5,.,TRBD1,TRBV6-1
CASGFSLNNEQFF,TGTGCTAGTGGTTTCTCCCTTAACAATGAGCAGTTCTTC,TRBJ2-1,.,.,TRBV12-5
CAWSQGDPYEQYF,TGTGCCTGGAGTCAAGGGGATCCCTACGAGCAGTACTTC,TRBJ2-7,.,.,TRBV30
CAWRIPGSPLEAFF,TGTGCCTGGAGAATCCCAGGGTCCCCCCTTGAAGCTTTCTTT,TRBJ1-1,once,.,TRBV30
CASSPGHLNTGELFF,TGCGCCAGCAGCCCCGGACACCTGAACACCGGGGAGCTGTTTTTT,TRBJ2-2,.,.,TRBV5-1
CASSVRTGGSTGELFF,TGTGCCAGCAGTGTACGGACAGGGGGCAGCACCGGGGAGCTGTTTTTT,TRBJ2-2,.,TRBD1,TRBV2
CASSLDRVVTDTQYF,TGTGCCAGCAGCTTGGACAGGGTTGTCACAGATACGCAGTATTTT,TRBJ2-3,.,.,TRBV5-6
CASTGIHNTGELFF,TGTGCCAGCACGGGGATTCATAACACCGGGGAGCTGTTTTTT,TRBJ2-2,.,.,TRBV2
CASSLDGQGPYGYTF,TGCGCCAGCAGCTTAGACGGACAGGGCCCTTATGGCTACACCTTC,TRBJ1-2,.,TRBD1,TRBV5-1
CASSLGTGLYEQYF,TGTGCCAGCAGTTTGGGGACGGGACTTTACGAGCAGTACTTC,TRBJ2-7,.,.,TRBV27
CASQPGDRSWMGF,TGTGCCAGTCAACCTGGGGACAGGTCATGGATGGGATTT,TRBJ1-1,.,TRBD1,TRBV19
CASGDSGANYGYTF,TGCGCCAGCGGGGACAGCGGAGCTAACTATGGCTACACCTTC,TRBJ1-2,.,TRBD1,TRBV5-1
CASTDFIFYSNQPQHF,TGTGCCAGCACGGACTTCATTTTTTATAGCAATCAGCCCCAGCATTTT,TRBJ1-5,few,.,TRBV6-9
CASSWDRGSYEQYF,TGCGCCAGCAGCTGGGACAGGGGGTCCTACGAGCAGTACTTC,TRBJ2-7,.,TRBD1,TRBV5-1
CASSDLPPTDTQYF,TGTGCCAGCAGTGACCTCCCCCCCACAGATACGCAGTATTTT,TRBJ2-3,.,.,TRBV25-1
CASSYGRGLNTEAFF,TGTGCCAGCAGTTACGGCAGGGGATTGAACACTGAAGCTTTCTTT,TRBJ1-1,.,.,TRBV6-6
CASRSTGTVYEQYF,TGCGCCAGCAGGTCGACCGGGACAGTCTACGAGCAGTACTTC,TRBJ2-7,.,TRBD1,TRBV5-1
CASSLRDRESPLHF,TGTGCCAGCAGCCTACGGGACAGAGAATCACCCCTCCACTTT,TRBJ1-6,.,TRBD1,TRBV9
CASRSSGGNIQYF,TGTGCCAGCAGATCTAGCGGGGGGAACATTCAGTACTTC,TRBJ2-4,.,TRBD2,TRBV27
CAWGWGETEAFF,TGTGCCTGGGGATGGGGGGAGACTGAAGCTTTCTTT,TRBJ1-1,once,.,TRBV30
CSVTYRDEQYF,TGCAGCGTTACCTACAGGGACGAGCAGTACTTC,TRBJ2-7,.,.,TRBV29-1
CASSVDPTGATSGYGYTF,TGTGCCAGCAGCGTAGACCCGACAGGCGCCACAAGTGGCTATGGCTACACCTTC,TRBJ1-2,.,.,TRBV9
CASSLVGNTDTQYF,TGTGCCAGCAGCTTAGTCGGGAACACAGATACGCAGTATTTT,TRBJ2-3,.,.,TRBV7-2
CASSSSGRNYNEQFF,TGCGCCAGCAGCTCTAGCGGGCGAAACTACAATGAGCAGTTCTTC,TRBJ2-1,.,TRBD2,TRBV5-1
CASSGRYGYTF,TGTGCCAGCAGCGGTCGCTATGGCTACACCTTC,TRBJ1-2,.,.,TRBV6-6
CSSSSIPGLDLNEQYF,TGTTCCAGCAGCTCAATCCCGGGACTAGATCTTAACGAGCAGTACTTC,TRBJ2-7,once,TRBD2,TRBV7-9
CSARARYGYTF,TGCAGTGCTAGGGCCCGTTATGGCTACACCTTC,TRBJ1-2,.,.,TRBV20-1
CASSFRDRPYNEQFF,TGTGCCAGCAGCTTCCGGGACAGACCCTACAATGAGCAGTTCTTC,TRBJ2-1,.,TRBD1,TRBV7-2
CASSSIRGQGITEAFF,TGTGCCAGCAGCTCCATCAGGGGACAGGGAATCACTGAAGCTTTCTTT,TRBJ1-1,few,TRBD1,TRBV7-2
CAISEPRLYGYTF,TGTGCCATCAGTGAGCCCAGGCTATATGGCTACACCTTC,TRBJ1-2,.,.,TRBV10-3
CASSQLTLGTEAFF,TGTGCCAGCAGCCAGTTAACGCTAGGCACTGAAGCTTTCTTT,TRBJ1-1,.,.,TRBV5-4
CASSSGVEQYF,TGTGCCAGCAGTTCAGGGGTCGAGCAGTACTTC,TRBJ2-7,.,.,TRBV2
CASSLDRGETEKLFF,TGTGCCAGCAGCTTAGATCGTGGCGAGACAGAAAAACTGTTTTTT,TRBJ1-4,.,.,TRBV11-2